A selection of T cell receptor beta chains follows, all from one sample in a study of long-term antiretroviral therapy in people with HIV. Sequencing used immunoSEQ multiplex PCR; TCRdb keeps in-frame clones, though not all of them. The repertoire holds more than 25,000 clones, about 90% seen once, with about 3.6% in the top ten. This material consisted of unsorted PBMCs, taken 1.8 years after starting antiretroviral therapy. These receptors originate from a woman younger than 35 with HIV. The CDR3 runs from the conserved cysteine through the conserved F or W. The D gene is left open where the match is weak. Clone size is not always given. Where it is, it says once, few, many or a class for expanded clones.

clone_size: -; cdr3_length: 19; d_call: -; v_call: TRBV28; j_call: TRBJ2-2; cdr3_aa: CASRPRYIRGEANPGELFF; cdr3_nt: TGTGCCAGCCGCCCACGGTATATTCGAGGAGAGGCTAATCCCGGGGAGCTGTTTTTT
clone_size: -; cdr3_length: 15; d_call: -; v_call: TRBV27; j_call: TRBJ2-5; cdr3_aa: CASSLTLTGILAQYF; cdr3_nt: TGTGCCAGCAGTTTAACTTTGACTGGGATCTTGGCCCAGTACTTC
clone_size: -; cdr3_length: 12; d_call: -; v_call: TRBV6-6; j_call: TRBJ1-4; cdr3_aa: CASSPPWEKLFF; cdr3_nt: TGTGCCAGCAGTCCCCCTTGGGAAAAACTGTTTTTT
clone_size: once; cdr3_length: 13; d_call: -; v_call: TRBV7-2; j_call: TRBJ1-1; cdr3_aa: CASSPTGNTEAFF; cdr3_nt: TGTGCCAGCAGCCCGACGGGGAACACTGAAGCTTTCTTT
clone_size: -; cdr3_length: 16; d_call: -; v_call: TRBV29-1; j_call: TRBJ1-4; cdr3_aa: CSVDVGTTATNEKLFF; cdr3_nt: TGCAGCGTTGACGTAGGGACAACAGCAACTAATGAAAAACTGTTTTTT
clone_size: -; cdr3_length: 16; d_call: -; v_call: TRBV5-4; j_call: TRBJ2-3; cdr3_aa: CASSSGSSPSTDTQYF; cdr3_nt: TGTGCCAGCAGCTCGGGCTCCAGCCCTAGCACAGATACGCAGTATTTT
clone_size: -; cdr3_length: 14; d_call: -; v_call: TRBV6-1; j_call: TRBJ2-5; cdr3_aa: CTSSDFNGEETQYF; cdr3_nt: TGTACCAGCAGCGACTTCAACGGGGAAGAGACCCAGTACTTC
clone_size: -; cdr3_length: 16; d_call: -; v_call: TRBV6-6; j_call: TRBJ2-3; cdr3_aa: CASSYRRGSGADTQYF; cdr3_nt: TGTGCCAGCAGTTACAGACGAGGGTCCGGGGCAGATACGCAGTATTTT
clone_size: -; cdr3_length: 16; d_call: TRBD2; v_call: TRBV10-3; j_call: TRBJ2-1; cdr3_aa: CAISEFSGSSYNEQFF; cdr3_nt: TGTGCCATCAGTGAGTTCAGCGGGAGCTCCTACAATGAGCAGTTCTTC
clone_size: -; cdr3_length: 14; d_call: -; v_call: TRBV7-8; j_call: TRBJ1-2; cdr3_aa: CASSRRGGGEFHTF; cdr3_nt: TGTGCCAGCAGCCGTAGAGGTGGTGGAGAGTTCCACACCTTC
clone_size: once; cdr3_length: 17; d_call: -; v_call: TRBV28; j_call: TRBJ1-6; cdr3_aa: CASTLGRSRTYNSPLHF; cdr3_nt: TGTGCCAGCACCCTGGGGCGCTCCCGGACCTATAATTCACCCCTCCACTTT
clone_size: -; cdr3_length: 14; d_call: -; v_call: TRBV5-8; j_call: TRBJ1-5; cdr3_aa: CASSKAAGGQPQHF; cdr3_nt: TGTGCCAGCAGCAAAGCAGCGGGGGGCCAGCCCCAGCATTTT
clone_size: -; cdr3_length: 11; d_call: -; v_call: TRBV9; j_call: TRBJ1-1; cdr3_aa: CASSVVTAAFF; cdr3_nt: TGTGCCAGCAGCGTAGTTACGGCGGCTTTCTTT
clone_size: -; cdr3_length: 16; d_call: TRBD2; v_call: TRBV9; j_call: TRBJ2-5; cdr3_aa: CASSVGEAGGWETQYF; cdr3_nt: TGTGCCAGCAGCGTAGGGGAAGCGGGAGGATGGGAGACCCAGTACTTC
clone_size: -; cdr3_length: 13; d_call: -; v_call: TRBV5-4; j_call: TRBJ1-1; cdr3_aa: CASNPGDHTEAFF; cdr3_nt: TGTGCCAGCAACCCGGGGGACCACACTGAAGCTTTCTTT
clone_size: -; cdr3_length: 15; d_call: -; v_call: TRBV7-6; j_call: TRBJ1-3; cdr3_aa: CASSLGQGTGNTIYF; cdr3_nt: TGTGCCAGCAGCTTAGGACAAGGGACTGGAAACACCATATATTTT
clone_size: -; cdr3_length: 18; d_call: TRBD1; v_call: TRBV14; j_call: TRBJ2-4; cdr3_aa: CASSHWGGQGGDLGIQYF; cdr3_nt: TGTGCCAGCAGCCACTGGGGAGGACAGGGGGGCGATCTGGGCATTCAGTACTTC
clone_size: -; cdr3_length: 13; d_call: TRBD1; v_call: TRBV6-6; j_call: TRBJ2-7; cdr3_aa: CASSYSGGLEQYF; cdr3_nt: TGTGCCAGCAGTTATTCAGGGGGCCTCGAGCAGTACTTC
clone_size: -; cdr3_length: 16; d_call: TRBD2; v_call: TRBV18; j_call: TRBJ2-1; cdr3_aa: CASSPLGGERYNEQFF; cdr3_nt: TGTGCCAGCTCACCTCTGGGGGGGGAGCGCTACAATGAGCAGTTCTTC
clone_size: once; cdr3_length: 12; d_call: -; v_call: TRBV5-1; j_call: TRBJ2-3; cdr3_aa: CASSSSADTQYF; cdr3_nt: TGCGCCAGCAGTTCCTCTGCAGATACGCAGTATTTT
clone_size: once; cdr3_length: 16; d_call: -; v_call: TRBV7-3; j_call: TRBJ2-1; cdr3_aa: CASSPTPGLAYNEQFF; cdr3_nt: TGTGCCAGCAGCCCGACCCCGGGACTGGCCTACAATGAGCAGTTCTTC
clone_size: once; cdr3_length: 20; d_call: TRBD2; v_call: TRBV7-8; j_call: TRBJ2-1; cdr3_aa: CASSLVVRGGGLAPYNEQFF; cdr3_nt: TGTGCCAGCAGCTTAGTGGTCCGTGGGGGAGGACTAGCGCCATACAATGAGCAGTTCTTC
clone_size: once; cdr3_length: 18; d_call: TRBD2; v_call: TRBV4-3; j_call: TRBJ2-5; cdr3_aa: CASSQGGKTGGLGETQYF; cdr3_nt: TGCGCCAGCAGCCAGGGCGGAAAGACGGGAGGGCTCGGCGAGACCCAGTACTTC
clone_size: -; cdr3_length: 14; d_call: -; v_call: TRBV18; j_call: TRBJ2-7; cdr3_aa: CASSRQAPTNEQYF; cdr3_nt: TGTGCCAGCTCCAGGCAAGCGCCGACAAACGAGCAGTACTTC
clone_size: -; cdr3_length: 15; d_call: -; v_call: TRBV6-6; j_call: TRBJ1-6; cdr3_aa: CASTPLGEGNSPLHF; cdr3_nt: TGTGCCAGCACCCCCTTAGGCGAGGGGAATTCACCCCTCCACTTT
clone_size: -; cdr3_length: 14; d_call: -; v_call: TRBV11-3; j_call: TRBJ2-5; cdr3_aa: CASSLDSRRETQYF; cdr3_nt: TGTGCCAGCAGCTTAGACAGTCGGAGGGAGACCCAGTACTTC
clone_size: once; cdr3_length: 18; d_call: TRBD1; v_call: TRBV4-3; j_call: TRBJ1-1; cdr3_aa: CASSQDFLDRGLNTEAFF; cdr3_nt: TGCGCCAGCAGCCAAGATTTTTTGGACAGGGGGCTGAACACTGAAGCTTTCTTT
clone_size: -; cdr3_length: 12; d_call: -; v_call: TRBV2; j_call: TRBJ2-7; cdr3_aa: CASRTEGYEQYF; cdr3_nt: TGTGCCAGTAGGACAGAAGGCTACGAGCAGTACTTC
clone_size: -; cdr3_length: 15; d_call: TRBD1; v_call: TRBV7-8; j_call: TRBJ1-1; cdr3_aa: CASSGQDRGRREAFF; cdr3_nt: TGTGCCAGCAGCGGACAGGACAGGGGACGAAGGGAAGCTTTCTTT
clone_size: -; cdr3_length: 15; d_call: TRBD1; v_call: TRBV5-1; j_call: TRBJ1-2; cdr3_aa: CASSDQDRGDYGYTF; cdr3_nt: TGCGCCAGCAGCGACCAGGACAGGGGGGACTATGGCTACACCTTC
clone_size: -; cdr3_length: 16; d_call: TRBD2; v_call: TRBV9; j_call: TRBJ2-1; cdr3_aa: CASSVGGGRALDEQFF; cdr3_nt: TGTGCCAGCAGCGTAGGGGGCGGGAGGGCCTTGGATGAGCAGTTCTTC
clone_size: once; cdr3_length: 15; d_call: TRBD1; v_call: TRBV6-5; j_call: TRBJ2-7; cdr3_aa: CASTGQGRLSYEQYF; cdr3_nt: TGTGCCAGCACCGGACAGGGGCGACTCTCCTACGAGCAGTACTTC
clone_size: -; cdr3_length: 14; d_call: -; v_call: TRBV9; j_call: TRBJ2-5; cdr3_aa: CASSVVDGRETQYF; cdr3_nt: TGTGCCAGCAGCGTAGTTGACGGGAGAGAGACCCAGTACTTC
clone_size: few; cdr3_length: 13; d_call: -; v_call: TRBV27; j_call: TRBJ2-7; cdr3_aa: CASRGFPSYEQYF; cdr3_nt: TGTGCCAGTAGGGGTTTTCCCTCCTACGAGCAGTACTTC
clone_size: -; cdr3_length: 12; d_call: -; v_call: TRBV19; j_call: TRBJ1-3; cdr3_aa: CATITTGNTIYF; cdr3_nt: TGTGCCACTATTACTACTGGAAACACCATATATTTT
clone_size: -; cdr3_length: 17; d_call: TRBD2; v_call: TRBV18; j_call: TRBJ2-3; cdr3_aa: CASSPLRTSGSTDTQYF; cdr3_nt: TGTGCCAGCTCACCACTGAGGACTAGCGGGAGCACAGATACGCAGTATTTT
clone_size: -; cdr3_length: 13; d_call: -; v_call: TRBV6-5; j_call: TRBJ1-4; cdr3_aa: CASSRQRGEKLFF; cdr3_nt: TGTGCCAGCAGTAGGCAAAGGGGGGAAAAACTGTTTTTT
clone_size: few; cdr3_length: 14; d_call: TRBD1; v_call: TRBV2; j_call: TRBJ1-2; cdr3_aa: CASRYGTGEVSYTF; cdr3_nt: TGTGCCAGCAGGTATGGGACAGGGGAAGTCAGCTACACCTTC
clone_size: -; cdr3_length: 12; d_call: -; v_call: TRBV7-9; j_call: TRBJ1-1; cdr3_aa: CASSLSTGGAFF; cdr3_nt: TGTGCCAGCAGCTTATCGACAGGAGGGGCTTTCTTT
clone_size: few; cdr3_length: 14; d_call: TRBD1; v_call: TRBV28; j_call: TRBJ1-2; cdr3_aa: CASSFTGQASGYTF; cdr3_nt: TGTGCCAGCAGTTTTACGGGACAGGCTTCTGGCTACACCTTC
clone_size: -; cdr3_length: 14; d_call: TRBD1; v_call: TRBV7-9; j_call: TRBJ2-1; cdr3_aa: CASSDTGDWGEQFF; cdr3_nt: TGTGCCAGCAGCGACACAGGGGATTGGGGAGAGCAGTTCTTC
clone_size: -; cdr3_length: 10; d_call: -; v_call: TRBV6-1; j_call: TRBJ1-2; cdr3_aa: CASSEGRMSF; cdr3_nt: TGTGCCAGCAGTGAAGGGAGGATGAGCTTC
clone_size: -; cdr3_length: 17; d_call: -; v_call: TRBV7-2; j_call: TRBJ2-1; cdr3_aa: CASSLEGFLSSYNEQFF; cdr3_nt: TGTGCCAGCAGCTTAGAAGGCTTCCTTAGCTCCTACAATGAGCAGTTCTTC
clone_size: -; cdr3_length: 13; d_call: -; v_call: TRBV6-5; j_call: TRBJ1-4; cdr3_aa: CASSPGRGEKLFF; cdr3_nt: TGTGCCAGCAGTCCCGGCCGGGGTGAAAAACTGTTTTTT
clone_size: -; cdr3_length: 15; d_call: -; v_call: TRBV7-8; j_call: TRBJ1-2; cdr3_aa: CASSLSPVLNYGYTF; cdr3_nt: TGTGCCAGCAGCTTATCCCCAGTCCTCAACTATGGCTACACCTTC
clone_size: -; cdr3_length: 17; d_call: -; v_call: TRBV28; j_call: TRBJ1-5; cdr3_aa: CASSFRDYREEGQPQHF; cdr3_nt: TGTGCCAGCAGTTTCCGCGATTACAGGGAAGAGGGGCAGCCCCAGCATTTT
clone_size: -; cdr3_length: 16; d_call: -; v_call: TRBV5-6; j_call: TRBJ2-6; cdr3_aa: CASSLAPGPGANVLTF; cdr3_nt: TGTGCCAGCAGCTTGGCCCCGGGGCCTGGGGCCAACGTCCTGACTTTC
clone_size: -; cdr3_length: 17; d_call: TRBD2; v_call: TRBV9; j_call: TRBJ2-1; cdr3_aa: CASSVGTAGGHYNEQFF; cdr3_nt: TGTGCCAGCAGCGTAGGGACAGCGGGAGGGCACTACAATGAGCAGTTCTTC
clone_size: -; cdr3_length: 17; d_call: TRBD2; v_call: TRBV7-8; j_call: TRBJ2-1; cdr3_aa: CASRHSPGGGLGYEQFF; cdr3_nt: TGTGCCAGCAGACACTCTCCCGGGGGGGGTTTGGGGTATGAGCAGTTCTTC
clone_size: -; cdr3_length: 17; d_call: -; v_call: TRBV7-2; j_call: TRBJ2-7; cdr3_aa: CASSLQTGTEGKYEQYF; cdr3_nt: TGTGCCAGCAGCTTACAGACCGGAACAGAGGGGAAATACGAGCAGTACTTC
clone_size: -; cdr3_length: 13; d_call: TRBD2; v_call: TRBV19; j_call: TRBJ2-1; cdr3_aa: CASSGGSRNEQFF; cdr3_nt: TGTGCCAGTAGCGGCGGGAGTCGGAATGAGCAGTTCTTC
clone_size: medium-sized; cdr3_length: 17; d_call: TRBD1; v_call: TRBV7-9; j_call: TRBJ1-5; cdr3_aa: CASSLDPGQGLNQPQHF; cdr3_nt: TGTGCCAGCAGCTTAGACCCGGGACAGGGATTAAATCAGCCCCAGCATTTT
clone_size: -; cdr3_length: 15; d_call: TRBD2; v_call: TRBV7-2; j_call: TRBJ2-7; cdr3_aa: CASSLGGGRAFEQYF; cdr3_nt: TGTGCCAGCAGCTTAGGGGGGGGACGCGCGTTCGAGCAGTACTTC
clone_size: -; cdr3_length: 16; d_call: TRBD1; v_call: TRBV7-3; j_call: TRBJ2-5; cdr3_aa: CASSLVRQGRGETQYF; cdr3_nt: TGTGCCAGCAGCTTAGTGAGACAGGGTCGCGGGGAGACCCAGTACTTC